What follows describes a single T cell receptor beta chain. The authors distributed each subset's genomic DNA evenly over several immunoSEQ plates. The authors' processing: Junction-only immunoSEQ sequences carried no quality scores, so filtering differed. Here immunoSEQ multiplex PCR was the method, and the copy in TCRdb shows in-frame clones only, minus some. The V and J calls and clone size come from that table; D and trimming were worked out from the DNA. The sample holds approximately 100,000 clones, 67% seen once. CCR7-negative CD45RA+ TemRA cells were combined with CD45RO+ cells to form CD8 memory. Germline V gene lookup returns CDR1 LNHDA and CDR2 SQIVND (reference sequence). The CDR3 runs 14 residues. Trimming pared 1 base from V and 4 bases from J, leaving 10 bases between. This specimen belongs to a study of shared clonotypes between healthy human individuals. The overall study: Used for every donor were three CD4 naive, three CD4 memory, two CD8 naive and one CD8 memory plate.

Sequences were obtained from memory CD8+ T cells sorted from blood. As for subset: CD45RO+ cells pooled with CCR7-negative TemRA cells. The J gene is TRBJ1-1, the V gene TRBV19; no firm D call. The clonotype originates from a man between 25 and 39 years old in good health. The CDR3 coding sequence is TGTGCCAGTAGTATAGCGGGAGGGAGCACTGAAGCTTTCTTT. Protein product: CASSIAGGSTEAFF.